Presented here are 23 T cell receptor beta chains from one specimen sequenced in a study of T cell responses to AZD1222 COVID-19 vaccine. Measured with immunoSEQ multiplex PCR; TCRdb has only the in-frame clones, and not every one. The sample has approximately 170,000 clones, 91% seen once; the top ten hold approximately 4.8%. The specimen was peripheral blood, collected on day 0 of AZD1222 vaccination. Receptors originate from an adult in good health.

The chain joins TRBV4-1 to TRBJ2-5; 7 nucleotides agree with TRBD2. After removal of 1 base from V and 2 bases from J, the junction contained 7 bases not matched to a gene. Per germline, CDR1 MGHRA and CDR2 YSYEKL. The CDR3 has 16 amino acids. The CDR3 sequence is CASSQGASGSQETQYF. DNA of the CDR3: TGCGCCAGCAGCCAAGGGGCTAGCGGAAGTCAAGAGACCCAGTACTTC.

This sequence joins TRBV4-1 and TRBJ2-3, with 13 positions matching TRBD2. V lost 0 bases to trimming and J lost 6 bases; unmatched junction nucleotides: 12. Germline V lookup: CDR1 MGHRA, CDR2 YSYEKL. CDR3 size: 19 residues. CDR3 in DNA: TGCGCCAGCAGCCAAGACCCCACGGGGACTAGCGGGATCAGGGATACGCAGTATTTT. Its translation is CASSQDPTGTSGIRDTQYF.

The V call is TRBV7-2, the J call TRBJ1-6, with TRBD1 matching over 8 bases. This CDR3 is 15 amino acids long. J gave up 9 bases and V 1 base, and 5 bases lay outside the gene matches. Looked up from germline, CDR1 is SGHTA and CDR2 is FQGNSA. CDR3 sequence (DNA): TGTGCCAGCAGCTTAGGGACAGGGCTATTTTCACCCCTCCACTTT. Its translation: CASSLGTGLFSPLHF.

The chain joins TRBV5-1 to TRBJ2-1; TRBD2 matches 9 bases. The CDR3 sequence is 17 residues long. V shed 0 bases and J 7 bases; nucleotides not matched to a gene: 11. CDR1 and CDR2 from the germline V gene are SGHRS and YFSETQ. DNA of the CDR3: TGCGCCAGCAGCTTGGGGGGCGGGAGGGCCATTGGTAATGAGCAGTTCTTC. Protein product: CASSLGGGRAIGNEQFF.

This clone was seen once. The chain is built from TRBV5-4 and TRBJ2-2, with 15 positions matching TRBD2. V dropped 3 bases and J dropped 4; count of bases not matched to a gene: 4. CDR3 size: 17 residues. Germline V lookup: CDR1 SGHNT, CDR2 YYREEE (reference sequence). CDR3 loop: CASSSGLAGGPTGELFF. CDR3 sequence (DNA): TGTGCCAGCAGCTCCGGACTAGCGGGAGGGCCCACCGGGGAGCTGTTTTTT.

V gene TRBV7-9 combines with J gene TRBJ1-3; maybe TRBD1 (6 bases). The CDR3 totals 16 residues. From germline, CDR1 is SEHNR and CDR2 FQNEAQ (reference sequence). V was clipped by 2 bases and J by 2 bases, with 13 bases between them. CDR3 protein: CASSLTGRPTGNTIYF. For the CDR3, the DNA is TGTGCCAGCAGCTTAACAGGGAGGCCCACTGGAAACACCATATATTTT.

V gene TRBV3-1 (or the pseudogene TRBV3-2) combines with J gene TRBJ2-3; D not certain. Germline assignment: CDR1 LGHDT and CDR2 YNNKEL (reference sequence). CDR3 size: 14 residues. V was cut by 4 bases and J by 3 bases, with 11 bases left in between. The CDR3 DNA sequence: TGTGCCAGCAGCCTGACAAGGGAAACAGATACGCAGTATTTT. As protein: CASSLTRETDTQYF.

The CDR3 protein is CASNPQGTSNQPQHF. The CDR3 coding sequence is TGTGCCAGCAACCCACAGGGGACGAGCAATCAGCCCCAGCATTTT. The rearrangement links TRBV9 to TRBJ1-5, with 7 bases matching TRBD1. Trimming cost V 6 bases and J 1 base; bases outside gene matches: 7. The germline CDR1 and CDR2 sequences are SGDLS and YYNGEE. This CDR3 region has 15 residues.

The V and J genes are TRBV19 and TRBJ2-7, with D unresolved. The germline V gene encodes CDR1 LNHDA and CDR2 SQIVND (reference sequence). The ends were cut back, 7 bases at V and 0 bases at J, with 19 bases in the middle. CDR3 length: 16 residues. CDR3 nucleotide sequence: TGTGCCAGTACCCCCCGCTGGACCACACCCTCCTACGAGCAGTACTTC. Its translation: CASTPRWTTPSYEQYF. Supplemented by reference TRBV19 and TRBJ2-7, the full variable domain reads DGGITQSPKYLFRKEGQNVTLSCEQNLNHDAMYWYRQDPGQGLRLIYYSQIVNDFQKGDIAEGYSVSREKKESFPLTVTSAQKNPTAFYLCASTPRWTTPSYEQYFGPGTRLTVT.

This clone was observed once. The chain combines TRBV19 with TRBJ1-2; no reliable D call. The CDR3 sequence is 17 residues long. Looked up from germline, CDR1 is LNHDA and CDR2 is SQIVND (reference sequence). The V gene lost 9 bases and the J gene lost 3 bases, with 26 bases spanning the gap. The CDR3 DNA reads TGTGCCAGCGCCGGCTCCGGCAACCCCCAAAAGGACTATGGCTACACCTTC. It translates to CASAGSGNPQKDYGYTF.

The chain couples TRBV4-1 to TRBJ2-3; D gene unclear. The germline V gene encodes CDR1 MGHRA and CDR2 YSYEKL. The CDR3 runs 14 residues. The germline V and J ends were trimmed by 4 bases and 5 bases, with 13 bases remaining between them. Here the CDR3 reads CASSRDSAIDTQYF. Here the CDR3 DNA reads TGCGCCAGCAGCCGGGATTCTGCTATAGATACGCAGTATTTT.

Worth noting for this clone: At one end the junction does not follow the germline gene, possibly because of a read error. The chain has TRBV3-1 (or the pseudogene TRBV3-2) and TRBJ2-1, with TRBD2 matching over 7 bases. The CDR3 runs 13 residues. Germline CDR1 LGHDT, CDR2 YNNKEL (reference sequence). The CDR3 region is CASSQEKGSSGIF. The CDR3 DNA reads as TGTGCCAGCAGCCAAGAAAAAGGAAGCAGCGGGATCTTC.

The genes are TRBV11-3 and TRBJ1-1; TRBD1 matches 8 bases. Germline V gene data show CDR1 as SGHNT and CDR2 as YENEEA. The ends lost 8 bases at V and 4 bases at J; junction bases unmatched: 15. This CDR3 contains 16 residues. CDR3 bases: TGTGCCAGCGGTAGACAGGGGCTCGGTAAGGGCACTGAAGCTTTCTTT. Translating gives CASGRQGLGKGTEAFF.

The chain recombines TRBV24-1 with TRBJ2-5, with D unclear. The length of the CDR3 is 13 residues. Germline V gives CDR1 KGHDR, CDR2 SFDVKD. Trimming left V 7 bases short and J 5 bases short, with 13 bases between. CDR3 in amino acids: CATRGQKRETQYF. The CDR3 bases are TGTGCCACCAGAGGGCAAAAGAGGGAGACCCAGTACTTC.

V and J are TRBV11-3 and TRBJ1-2, with a weak D call TRBD1 (6 bases). The length of the CDR3 is 13 residues. The germline gives CDR1 SGHNT, CDR2 YENEEA. The germline V and J ends were trimmed by 5 bases and 3 bases, with 10 bases remaining between them. The CDR3 DNA sequence: TGTGCCAGCAGCACCAAGGGGGACTATGGCTACACCTTC. This encodes CASSTKGDYGYTF. Looking up the rest from reference TRBV11-3 and TRBJ1-2 gives the full variable domain: EAGVVQSPRYKIIEKKQPVAFWCNPISGHNTLYWYLQNLGQGPELLIRYENEEAVDDSQLPKDRFSAERLKGVDSTLKIQPAELGDSAVYLCASSTKGDYGYTFGSGTRLTVV.

The rearrangement uses TRBV6-8 and TRBJ2-1; D perhaps matches TRBD2 (6 bases). CDR3 size: 18 residues. Germline V lookup: CDR1 MNHGY, CDR2 SAAAGT. Trimming pared 3 bases from V and 4 bases from J, leaving 22 bases between. CDR3 nucleotides: TGTGCCAGCAGTTATAATCCGGCGCTAGCGTACCGATACAATGAGCAGTTCTTC. Encoded protein: CASSYNPALAYRYNEQFF.

The genes are TRBV29-1 and TRBJ2-1; D might be TRBD2 (6 bases). The CDR3 runs 14 residues. Germline V gene lookup returns CDR1 SQVTM and CDR2 ANQGSEA. V was cut by 3 bases and J by 4 bases, with 13 bases left in between. The CDR3 nucleotides read TGCAGCGTTGAGGGTGGAGGGGAGTACAATGAGCAGTTCTTC. It encodes CSVEGGGEYNEQFF.

The chain combines TRBV18 with TRBJ1-1, with TRBD1 as a possible D gene (5 bases). Trimming cost V 3 bases and J 5 bases, with 16 bases left between them. The length of the CDR3 is 15 residues. CDR1 is KGHSH and CDR2 is LQKENI in the germline V gene. The CDR3 here is CASSPVGGKGTEAFF. The CDR3 DNA reads as TGTGCCAGCTCACCTGTGGGGGGAAAGGGGACTGAAGCTTTCTTT.

About this clone: The sample holds other DNA sequences that translate to the same CDR3. The V call is TRBV19, the J call TRBJ2-7, with TRBD1 matching over 8 bases. The CDR3 loop spans 13 amino acids. The germline gives CDR1 LNHDA, CDR2 SQIVND (reference sequence). The ends lost 3 bases at V and 3 bases at J; junction bases unmatched: 1. In DNA form, the CDR3 reads TGTGCCAGTAGTATCGACAGGGGCTACGAGCAGTACTTC. Its protein is CASSIDRGYEQYF.

In DNA form, the CDR3 reads TGTGCCAGCAGCAAATCGGCAGGATCCTACGAGCAGTACTTC. This sequence encodes CASSKSAGSYEQYF. This chain uses TRBV7-3 with TRBJ2-7, with no clear D. Germline V gene data show CDR1 as SGHTA and CDR2 as FQGTGA. There are 14 residues in the CDR3. V was shortened by 5 bases and J by 1 base, with 12 bases between the two germline ends.

This clone was recorded only once. This CDR3 reads CASRAGLGGGYTF. In nucleotides, the CDR3 is TGTGCCAGCAGGGCGGGCCTGGGGGGTGGCTACACCTTC. V is TRBV28 and J is TRBJ1-2; D is possibly TRBD1 (5 bases). The CDR3 extends over 13 amino acids. V was cut by 6 bases and J by 7 bases, with 15 bases left in between. The V gene's germline CDR1 is MDHEN and CDR2 SYDVKM.

V and J are TRBV28 and TRBJ1-4, with D hard to call. Germline assignment: CDR1 MDHEN and CDR2 SYDVKM. V lost 5 bases and J lost 8, with 15 bases in between. This CDR3 contains 14 residues. CDR3 sequence (DNA): TGTGCCAGCAGTCAAGGGTCGTTAGGGGAAAAACTGTTTTTT. It yields the protein CASSQGSLGEKLFF.

V and J are TRBV6-5 and TRBJ1-2, with 11 nucleotides matching TRBD1. With 0 bases clipped from V and 6 bases from J, the junction kept 6 bases outside the gene matches. The CDR3 is made up of 16 amino acids. CDR1 is MNHEY and CDR2 is SVGAGI in the germline V gene. CDR3 sequence (DNA): TGTGCCAGCAGTTACTCGCGGGACAGGGGGTTCGATGGCTACACCTTC. Protein sequence: CASSYSRDRGFDGYTF.